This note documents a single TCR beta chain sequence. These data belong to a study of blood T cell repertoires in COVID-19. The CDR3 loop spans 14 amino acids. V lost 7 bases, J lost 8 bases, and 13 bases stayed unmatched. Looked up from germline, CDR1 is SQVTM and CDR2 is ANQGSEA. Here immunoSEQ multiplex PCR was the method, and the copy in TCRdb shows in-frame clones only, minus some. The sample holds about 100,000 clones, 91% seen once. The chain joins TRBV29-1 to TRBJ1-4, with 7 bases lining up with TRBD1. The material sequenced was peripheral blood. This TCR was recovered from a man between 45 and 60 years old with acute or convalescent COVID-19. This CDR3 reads CSAQRQGSGEKLFF. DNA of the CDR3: TGCAGCGCCCAACGACAGGGCTCTGGGGAAAAACTGTTTTTT.